Following are 25 T cell receptor beta chains from one sample sequenced in a study of regulatory T cells in long-lasting Graves disease. Arm-PCR of CDR3 regions and iRepertoire HTBI primers were the basis on which TCR beta libraries were built. One entry per CDR3 protein results from TCRdb running MiXCR on the multiplex PCR reads. Among 450,000 to 650,000 distinct CDR3 sequences, about 16% were seen once, and the ten largest hold around a quarter. This sample's time point: newly diagnosed GD, antithyroid drugs for less than 3 months. There was RNA extracted from PBMCs, and the TCR library was made from it. The same data also contributed to another study, on T cells in Graves' hyperthyroidism and ophthalmopathy.

The specimen was peripheral blood mononuclear cells (PBMCs), collected at new diagnosis, from a patient treated with antithyroid drugs. The receptor set was obtained from a woman aged 35-60 years with Graves disease.

This clonotype was picked up many times. The junction departs from germline at one end; a sequencing error may be responsible. The rearrangement joins TRBV5-1 to TRBJ1-1; D unresolved. The CDR3 length is 11 residues. In germline, CDR1 is SGHRS, CDR2 YFSETQ. CDR3 bases: TGTGCCAGCAGTCGATACCCTGAAGCTTTCTTT. Amino acids: CASSRYPEAFF.

There are many counts of this clonotype. The chain has TRBV15 and TRBJ2-5; 8 bases match TRBD2. CDR3 length: 19 residues. Trimming cost V 0 bases and J 2 bases; bases outside gene matches: 14. The germline V gene encodes CDR1 LNHNV and CDR2 YYDKDF (reference sequence). The CDR3 DNA is TGTGCCACCAGCAGAGATGTTACTTACGGGGGGGCTAGGCAAGAGACCCAGTACTTC. This gives the protein CATSRDVTYGGARQETQYF.

The chain is built from TRBV24-1 and TRBJ1-1, with 9 bases that match TRBD1. This CDR3 is 13 amino acids long. The germline gives CDR1 KGHDR, CDR2 SFDVKD. V was clipped by 3 bases and J by 11 bases; unmatched bases: 6. The CDR3 protein is CATSDRDREVAFF. For the CDR3, the DNA is TGTGCCACCAGTGATCGGGACAGGGAAGTGGCTTTCTTT.

The CDR3 nucleotides are TGCAGTGCTAAGGGGGGGACTAATGAAAAACTGTTTTTT. Amino acid sequence: CSAKGGTNEKLFF. The rearrangement uses TRBV20-1 and TRBJ1-4; D is perhaps TRBD1 (6 bases). V lost 4 bases and J 2 bases, leaving 8 bases between the germline ends. The CDR3 contains 13 residues. Per the germline V gene, CDR1 is DFQATT and CDR2 is SNEGSKA (reference sequence).

In this sample, this clonotype turned up once. A single base separates this from a much larger clone, so it may be a read error. CDR3 coding DNA: TGTGCCAGCAGCGTAGCTCACGGGATGCACTCTGGAAACACCATATATTTT. Amino acid sequence: CASSVAHGMHSGNTIYF. V usage is TRBV9 and J usage is TRBJ1-3; no clear D. The CDR3 loop spans 17 amino acids. Germline-derived CDR1 and CDR2 are SGDLS and YYNGEE. Trimming removed 0 bases from V and 0 bases from J, with 13 bases in between.

This clonotype came up many times. This chain links TRBV6-1 with TRBJ2-7, with 7 positions matching TRBD1. Germline CDR1 MNHNS, CDR2 SASEGT. Trimming removed 6 bases from V and 6 bases from J; junction bases left unmatched: 11. This CDR3 is 14 amino acids long. The CDR3 DNA follows: TGTGCCAGCAGCGGGACAGACCCTCGGGGCGAGCAGTACTTC. The encoded protein is CASSGTDPRGEQYF.

The V call is TRBV4-2, the J call TRBJ1-6, with TRBD1 identical over 7 bases. The CDR3 has 15 amino acids. The germline gives CDR1 LGHNA, CDR2 YNFKEQ. After removal of 4 bases from V and 7 bases from J, the junction contained 7 bases not matched to a gene. In DNA, the CDR3 is TGTGCCAGCAGCCGTGAGGGACAGTCAAATTCACCCCTCCACTTT. Protein: CASSREGQSNSPLHF.

This clonotype was detected many times. The CDR3 nucleotides read TGCAGTGCTAGAGACAGACAGCACTATGGCTACACCTTC. This translates into CSARDRQHYGYTF. The V gene is TRBV20-1, the J gene TRBJ1-2; possibly TRBD1 for D (5 bases). With 0 bases removed from V and 3 bases from J, the gap between germline ends came to 8 bases. This CDR3 has 13 amino acids. Germline values: CDR1 DFQATT, CDR2 SNEGSKA (reference sequence).

This clonotype was seen ten or more times. J is TRBJ1-6 and V is TRBV11-2; D unclear. The V end was cut by 3 bases, the J end by 13 bases, with 10 bases between. The CDR3 consists of 12 residues. Germline values: CDR1 SGHAT, CDR2 FQNNGV. In DNA form, the CDR3 reads TGTGCCAGCAGCTTGGGGTCTGCCCCCCTCCACTTT. As protein: CASSLGSAPLHF.

This clonotype turned up a few times. The V gene is TRBV12-3 or TRBV12-4, the J gene TRBJ2-2; D is unclear. Trimming cost V 9 bases and J 1 base, with 9 bases left between them. The CDR3 length is 13 residues. The CDR3 loop is CASGNLNTGELFF. As DNA, the CDR3 is TGTGCCAGTGGCAATTTGAACACCGGGGAGCTGTTTTTT.

This clonotype appeared many times. The chain couples TRBV12-3 or TRBV12-4 to TRBJ2-1; D remains ambiguous. The V end lost 6 bases, the J end lost 7 bases, and 10 bases lay between the germline ends. The CDR3 has 12 amino acids. The CDR3 DNA sequence: TGTGCCAGCAGCACGCGCCGGAATGAGCAGTTCTTC. Its translation is CASSTRRNEQFF.

The table lists this clonotype with many counts. The rearrangement uses TRBV28 and TRBJ1-2; no clear D. CDR1 and CDR2 from the germline V gene are MDHEN and SYDVKM. This CDR3 is 14 amino acids long. V shed 3 bases and J shed 6 bases, with 14 bases lying between them. CDR3 in amino acids: CASSLSGERHGYTF. The DNA for the CDR3 is TGTGCCAGCAGTTTGTCCGGGGAGAGGCATGGCTACACCTTC.

This clonotype has a handful of counts. The rearrangement uses TRBV5-1 and TRBJ1-4; TRBD1 aligns across 8 bases. Trimming took 4 bases from V and 8 from J; bases not matched to a gene: 7. There are 14 residues in the CDR3. In germline, CDR1 is SGHRS, CDR2 YFSETQ. CDR3 amino acids: CASSLDRVGEKLFF. CDR3 DNA: TGCGCCAGCAGCCTGGACAGGGTTGGCGAAAAACTGTTTTTT.

This clonotype appeared many times. V and J are TRBV12-3 or TRBV12-4 and TRBJ1-1; D unresolved. The CDR3 runs to 12 residues. Deletions cut 6 bases from V and 1 base from J, with 6 bases between. CDR3 in amino acids: CASSLRNTEAFF. CDR3 in DNA: TGTGCCAGCAGCTTGAGGAACACTGAAGCTTTCTTT.

In this sample, this clonotype turned up a few times. This rearrangement joins TRBV7-6 to TRBJ2-2; 9 bases fit TRBD1. The V gene end was trimmed by 8 bases and the J gene end by 6 bases; junction bases not matched to a gene: 10. Germline V gene data show CDR1 as SGHVS and CDR2 as FNYEAQ. The CDR3 spans 15 residues. This CDR3 is CASGPGTGMAGELFF. The CDR3 nucleotides are TGTGCCAGCGGGCCCGGGACAGGGATGGCCGGGGAGCTGTTTTTT.

This sequence joins TRBV20-1 and TRBJ2-7; 8 bases align to TRBD2. V was pared by 6 bases and J by 2 bases, with 6 bases of the junction left unmatched. Germline V CDR1 and CDR2: DFQATT, SNEGSKA (reference sequence). This CDR3 has 13 amino acids. Here the CDR3 DNA reads TGCAGTGCCCTAAGCGGGGGCACCTACGAGCAGTACTTC. Amino acids: CSALSGGTYEQYF.

In this sample, this clonotype turned up a few times. The chain combines TRBV14 with TRBJ1-6; perhaps TRBD1 as D (5 bases). CDR1 is SGHDN and CDR2 is FVKESK in the germline V gene. The CDR3 spans 11 residues. Trimming pared 1 base from V and 17 bases from J, leaving 9 bases between. The DNA of the CDR3 is TGTGCCAGCAGCCAAGCAGGGAAAGTCCACTTT. Its protein is CASSQAGKVHF.

This clonotype was seen repeatedly, ten times or more. The J gene is TRBJ1-1, the V gene TRBV3-1; the match to TRBD1 covers 11 bases. Germline lookup yields CDR1 LGHDT and CDR2 YNNKEL (reference sequence). V was pared by 3 bases and J by 4 bases, with 1 base of the junction left unmatched. This CDR3 is built from 14 residues. The CDR3 sequence is CASSQGQGVTEAFF. CDR3 nucleotides: TGTGCCAGCAGCCAGGGACAGGGGGTCACTGAAGCTTTCTTT.

About this clonotype itself: A read error is possible here, since a much larger clone lies one base away. The chain carries TRBV12-3 or TRBV12-4 and TRBJ1-4; D uncertain. CDR3 length: 12 residues. CDR3 DNA sequence: TGTGCCAGCAGGACCTTAAATGAAAAACTGTCTTTT. Encoded protein: CASRTLNEKLSF.

The CDR3 is CASRVTSGGPDTQYF. DNA of the CDR3: TGTGCCAGCAGGGTGACTAGCGGGGGCCCCGATACGCAGTATTTT. The V and J genes are TRBV2 and TRBJ2-3, with TRBD2 matching over 12 bases. This CDR3 region has 15 residues. Germline lookup yields CDR1 SNHLY and CDR2 FYNNEI. V lost 6 bases and J lost 6; bases outside the gene matches: 7.

This clonotype came up many times. The genes are TRBV12-3 or TRBV12-4 and TRBJ2-5, with D perhaps matching TRBD1 (7 bases). The CDR3 runs 15 residues. The germline V and J ends were trimmed by 4 bases and 1 base, with 13 bases remaining between them. CDR3 coding DNA: TGTGCCAGCAGTTGGAGGGGGCCTGTCCAAGAGACCCAGTACTTC. It specifies CASSWRGPVQETQYF.

The V call is TRBV20-1, the J call TRBJ1-1; 8 bases fit TRBD1. This CDR3 comprises 15 residues. V lost 2 bases, J lost 6 bases, and 11 bases stayed unmatched. Germline V gives CDR1 DFQATT, CDR2 SNEGSKA (reference sequence). CDR3 in amino acids: CSARPSLSGGAEAFF. CDR3 bases: TGCAGTGCTAGACCCTCCCTGTCAGGGGGCGCTGAAGCTTTCTTT.

The chain is built from TRBV18 and TRBJ1-1; the D is unclear. The germline gives CDR1 KGHSH, CDR2 LQKENI. The CDR3 length is 16 residues. The V end lost 0 bases, the J end lost 1 base, and 12 bases lay between the germline ends. This CDR3 reads CASSPPGIWGNTEAFF. The CDR3 DNA is TGTGCCAGCTCACCACCAGGGATTTGGGGGAACACTGAAGCTTTCTTT.

Notes on this clonotype: With a much larger clone just one base away, this may be a read error. This chain connects TRBV28 to TRBJ2-1, with 7 bases fitting TRBD2. Germline CDR1 reads MDHEN; CDR2 reads SYDVKM. This CDR3 region has 13 residues. CDR3 sequence reads: CAGSLGLAVEQFF. In DNA, the CDR3 is TGTGCCGGCAGTTTAGGTCTAGCGGTGGAGCAGTTCTTC.

The chain combines TRBV18 with TRBJ1-1, with D unclear. CDR3 length: 15 amino acids. Germline V gene lookup returns CDR1 KGHSH and CDR2 LQKENI. Trimming stripped 3 bases from V and 0 bases from J, with 11 bases between. The chain's CDR3 is CASSPPPNMNTEAFF. In nucleotides, the CDR3 is TGTGCCAGCTCACCTCCCCCCAACATGAACACTGAAGCTTTCTTT.